These 20 T cell receptor beta chains were all obtained from the same sample, sequenced in a study of shared clonotypes between healthy human individuals. Produced via immunoSEQ multiplex PCR; TCRdb's table is partial and in-frame only. The table has a few million clones, approximately 92% seen once. The naive CD8 fraction comprised CD45RO-negative cells positively selected for CCR7 and excluded terminally differentiated effector memory CD45RA+ cells. The sample consisted of naive CD8+ T cells from PBMCs. These receptor sequences come from a man aged 18 to 30 in good health. Some clones in this sample may be carry-over from other donors' samples.

The chain recombines TRBV28 with TRBJ2-2, with 11 positions matching TRBD2. The V gene's germline CDR1 is MDHEN and CDR2 SYDVKM. The CDR3 covers 16 residues. Trimming cost V 8 bases and J 5 bases; bases outside gene matches: 10. For the CDR3, the DNA is TGTGCCAGCGTACAACTAGCGGGAGTCGGGACCGGGGAGCTGTTTTTT. Translation: CASVQLAGVGTGELFF. Full variable domain (missing parts from reference TRBV28 and TRBJ2-2): DVKVTQSSRYLVKRTGEKVFLECVQDMDHENMFWYRQDPGLGLRLIYFSYDVKMKEKGDIPEGYSVSREKKERFSLILESASTNQTSMYLCASVQLAGVGTGELFFGEGSRLTVL.

The chain recombines TRBV27 with TRBJ2-7; 7 positions match TRBD1. V lost 2 bases and J lost 6; bases outside the gene matches: 4. There are 13 residues in the CDR3. The germline CDR1 and CDR2 sequences are MNHEY and SMNVEV (reference sequence). In DNA, the CDR3 is TGTGCCAGCAGTTTAATGGCAGGGGGCGAGCAGTACTTC. It specifies CASSLMAGGEQYF.

This chain links TRBV27 with TRBJ1-2; D might be TRBD1 (6 bases). The V gene's germline CDR1 is MNHEY and CDR2 SMNVEV (reference sequence). The CDR3 covers 14 residues. Deletions cut 4 bases from V and 3 bases from J, with 12 bases between. For the CDR3, the DNA is TGTGCCAGCAGTTCCTACAGGGAGGACTATGGCTACACCTTC. It translates to CASSSYREDYGYTF.

CDR3 DNA sequence: TGCGCCAGCAGCCAAGAGGACGAGGGGGCGCTTTACGAGCAGTACTTC. It is translated as CASSQEDEGALYEQYF. This chain joins TRBV4-1 and TRBJ2-7, with 7 nucleotides matching TRBD1. The germline gives CDR1 MGHRA, CDR2 YSYEKL. After removal of 0 bases from V and 4 bases from J, the junction contained 9 bases not matched to a gene. This CDR3 region has 16 residues.

The gene calls are TRBV4-3 and TRBJ1-1; possible D gene TRBD1, 5 bases. Germline CDR1 LGHNA, CDR2 YSLEER. CDR3 length: 19 amino acids. Trimming shortened V by 1 base and J by 4 bases, and 25 bases separated the two germline ends. CDR3 sequence (DNA): TGCGCCAGCAGCCAAGCCTGGGGCCAGTATGCTGCGGGGACCACTGAAGCTTTCTTT. Encoded protein: CASSQAWGQYAAGTTEAFF.

CDR3 region: CSVERSSVRTDTQYF. DNA of the CDR3: TGCAGCGTTGAAAGGAGTAGCGTGCGCACAGATACGCAGTATTTT. The V gene is TRBV29-1, the J gene TRBJ2-3; D possibly corresponds to TRBD2 (5 bases). The CDR3 has 15 residues. Germline V gene sequence: CDR1 SQVTM, CDR2 ANQGSEA. V lost 2 bases and J lost 1, with 13 bases in between.

V usage is TRBV4-1 and J usage is TRBJ2-1, with D perhaps given as TRBD1 or TRBD2 (6 bases each). The V and J ends lost 6 bases and 3 bases respectively, with 18 bases between them. This CDR3 is built from 16 residues. Germline V CDR1 and CDR2: MGHRA, YSYEKL. This chain's CDR3 is CASSHKGRGVYNEQFF. CDR3 DNA: TGCGCCAGCAGTCATAAGGGTAGGGGGGTCTACAATGAGCAGTTCTTC.

CDR3 region: CASTLGGSNTEAFF. The CDR3 DNA reads TGTGCCAGCACCCTGGGGGGGTCTAACACTGAAGCTTTCTTT. The rearrangement links TRBV27 to TRBJ1-1, with a tentative D call TRBD1 (5 bases). Trimming took off 7 bases at V and 2 bases at J, with 14 bases between the two ends. The CDR3 length is 14 residues. The germline V gene encodes CDR1 MNHEY and CDR2 SMNVEV (reference sequence).

V is TRBV15 and J is TRBJ2-1, with D uncertain. This CDR3 has 13 residues. Trimming shortened V by 5 bases and J by 4 bases, and 9 bases separated the two germline ends. The V gene's germline CDR1 is LNHNV and CDR2 YYDKDF (reference sequence). CDR3 region: CATSLRGYNEQFF. CDR3 bases: TGTGCCACCAGCCTGAGAGGTTACAATGAGCAGTTCTTC.

Only one count was recorded for this clone. J is TRBJ1-5 and V is TRBV2; 9 positions match TRBD1. The CDR3 is 15 residues long. Per germline, CDR1 SNHLY and CDR2 FYNNEI. V shed 7 bases and J 1 base; nucleotides not matched to a gene: 5. For the CDR3, the DNA is TGTGCCAGCACTCCCGACAGGGGGAGCAATCAGCCCCAGCATTTT. This sequence encodes CASTPDRGSNQPQHF.

CDR3 bases: TGCGCCAGCAGCACCCAGCGGGAGGGTGCCGGGGAGCTGTTTTTT. Protein: CASSTQREGAGELFF. The V gene is TRBV4-1, the J gene TRBJ2-2; 10 positions match TRBD2. Germline V lookup: CDR1 MGHRA, CDR2 YSYEKL. The CDR3 is made up of 15 amino acids. J gave up 6 bases and V 5 bases, and 6 bases lay outside the gene matches.

V usage is TRBV6-1 and J usage is TRBJ2-1; 12 nucleotides match TRBD2. Germline V gives CDR1 MNHNS, CDR2 SASEGT. J was trimmed by 5 bases and V by 0 bases; bases with no gene match: 5. The CDR3 consists of 17 residues. CDR3 loop: CASSEARTSGAHNEQFF. In DNA form, the CDR3 reads TGTGCCAGCAGTGAAGCCCGGACTAGCGGGGCACACAATGAGCAGTTCTTC.

The rearrangement links TRBV6-6 to TRBJ2-7; possible D gene TRBD1, 6 bases. The germline V gene encodes CDR1 MNHNY and CDR2 SVGAGI (reference sequence). CDR3 length: 12 amino acids. Trimming shortened V by 5 bases and J by 2 bases, and 7 bases separated the two germline ends. The CDR3 region has the DNA TGTGCCAGCAGTCGGGACACCTACGAGCAGTACTTC. Translation: CASSRDTYEQYF.

V is TRBV19 and J is TRBJ1-1, with D tentatively TRBD1 (5 bases). Trimming removed 6 bases at V and 1 base at J, with 9 bases between. The V gene's germline CDR1 is LNHDA and CDR2 SQIVND (reference sequence). This CDR3 has 13 amino acids. CDR3 residues: CASSREENTEAFF. Written as DNA, the CDR3 is TGTGCCAGTAGCAGGGAAGAGAACACTGAAGCTTTCTTT.

This clone has only one observation. The chain combines TRBV6-5 with TRBJ2-1; the D is unclear. Trimming shortened V by 2 bases and J by 8 bases, and 7 bases separated the two germline ends. CDR3 length equals 12 residues. The germline V gene has CDR1 MNHEY and CDR2 SVGAGI. DNA of the CDR3: TGTGCCAGCAGTTACAAGGGCGATGAGCAGTTCTTC. This encodes CASSYKGDEQFF.

This sequence joins TRBV4-3 and TRBJ2-1, with 8 bases aligning to TRBD1. Germline V lookup: CDR1 LGHNA, CDR2 YSLEER. V shed 2 bases, J shed 4 bases, and the junction held 10 bases outside the gene matches. The CDR3 is made up of 17 amino acids. In nucleotides, the CDR3 is TGCGCCAGCAGCCAAAGTATGACAGGGGCAGGTTACAATGAGCAGTTCTTC. Protein product: CASSQSMTGAGYNEQFF.

This chain connects TRBV27 to TRBJ2-7, with 9 bases identical to TRBD1. V dropped 4 bases and J dropped 3; count of bases not matched to a gene: 4. The CDR3 totals 14 residues. CDR1 and CDR2 from the germline V gene are MNHEY and SMNVEV (reference sequence). The CDR3, as DNA: TGTGCCAGCAGTTGGAGACAGGGGGGCTACGAGCAGTACTTC. Protein product: CASSWRQGGYEQYF.

The J gene is TRBJ2-1, the V gene TRBV27; 10 positions match TRBD2. Unmatched junction bases numbered 14, after V lost 2 bases and J lost 4 bases. The CDR3 runs to 19 residues. From germline, CDR1 is MNHEY and CDR2 SMNVEV (reference sequence). CDR3 residues: CASSLMPPGGAGGYNEQFF. DNA of the CDR3: TGTGCCAGCAGTTTAATGCCGCCGGGAGGAGCGGGAGGGTACAATGAGCAGTTCTTC.

CDR3 DNA: TGTGCCAGCTCACCACCCCGGACCGGGCGCCTGAGGGAAGCTTTCTTT. Its translation: CASSPPRTGRLREAFF. V is TRBV18 and J is TRBJ1-1; D uncertain. CDR1 and CDR2 from the germline V gene are KGHSH and LQKENI. Trimming removed 0 bases from V and 8 bases from J, with 19 bases in between. The CDR3 consists of 16 residues.

The V and J genes are TRBV18 and TRBJ2-1, with D uncertain. Germline V CDR1 and CDR2: KGHSH, LQKENI. V shed 6 bases and J shed 5 bases, with 8 bases lying between them. This CDR3 contains 12 residues. The CDR3 protein is CASSPENNEQFF. The CDR3 DNA is TGTGCCAGCTCGCCAGAGAACAATGAGCAGTTCTTC. Full variable domain (remainder filled in from reference TRBV18 and TRBJ2-1): NAGVMQNPRHLVRRRGQEARLRCSPMKGHSHVYWYRQLPEEGLKFMVYLQKENIIDESGMPKERFSAEFPKEGPSILRIQQVVRGDSAAYFCASSPENNEQFFGPGTRLTVL.